The 20 T cell receptor beta chains below come from one sample, sequenced in a study of response to subunit inactivated influenza vaccine. TCRdb reprocessed the RT-PCR reads via MiXCR and lists one record per CDR3 protein. Of about 650,000 distinct CDR3 sequences in the sample, 11% to 15% were seen once. Sequenced material: PBMCs from blood, taken approximately 15 days before vaccination. These receptors were taken from a man aged 50-59 years who received an inactivated influenza vaccine.

This clonotype was recorded at least ten times. V and J are TRBV9 and TRBJ2-2; 9 nucleotides agree with TRBD1. Germline loops: CDR1 SGDLS, CDR2 YYNGEE. CDR3 length equals 16 residues. With 3 bases clipped from V and 7 bases from J, the junction kept 10 bases outside the gene matches. The CDR3 here is CASSDPGQGVFGELFF. The CDR3 bases are TGTGCCAGCAGCGACCCGGGACAGGGCGTTTTCGGGGAGCTGTTTTTT.

This clonotype has only a few counts. This chain connects TRBV5-1 to TRBJ2-2, with 9 positions matching TRBD2. The CDR3 totals 15 residues. Germline CDR1 and CDR2: SGHRS and YFSETQ. Trimming removed 4 bases from V and 4 bases from J; junction bases left unmatched: 5. CDR3 sequence reads: CASSPGTSLTGELFF. The CDR3 DNA reads TGCGCCAGCAGCCCCGGGACTAGCCTCACCGGGGAGCTGTTTTTT.

This clonotype was counted many times. The J gene is TRBJ2-3, the V gene TRBV29-1, with a weak D call TRBD2 (5 bases). CDR1 is SQVTM and CDR2 is ANQGSEA in the germline V gene. V was pared by 6 bases and J by 0 bases, with 16 bases between. The CDR3 covers 15 residues. Written as DNA, the CDR3 is TGCAGCGTGGCTGAGGGCGGATATAGCACAGATACGCAGTATTTT. Its translation: CSVAEGGYSTDTQYF.

The rearrangement uses TRBV10-1 and TRBJ1-1; no clear D gene. The germline V gene encodes CDR1 WNHNN and CDR2 SYGVQD (reference sequence). The V end was cut by 0 bases, the J end by 5 bases, with 4 bases between. The CDR3 runs 12 residues. Written as DNA, the CDR3 is TGCGCCAGCAGTGAGTCGGGGACTGAAGCTTTCTTT. It is translated as CASSESGTEAFF.

About this clonotype: A much larger clone differs from this one at a single base, so this may be a read error. The chain uses TRBV6-5 and TRBJ2-7; TRBD2 might be the D (6 bases). The V gene lost 1 base and the J gene lost 2 bases, with 15 bases spanning the gap. CDR3 length equals 16 residues. Germline V gene sequence: CDR1 MNHEY, CDR2 SVGAGI. The CDR3 DNA follows: TGTGCCAGCAGTTACTTGATAGTGCGGGGCACCTACGAGCAGTACTTC. Translated, it gives CASSYLIVRGTYEQYF.

This chain joins TRBV20-1 and TRBJ2-5; the match to TRBD2 covers 9 bases. The J segment lost 4 bases and the V segment lost 1 base, leaving 7 bases of the junction unmatched. CDR1 is DFQATT, CDR2 SNEGSKA, per germline (reference sequence). This CDR3 contains 15 residues. In nucleotides, the CDR3 is TGCAGTGCTAGAGGGGGCGGGAGGGCCTTAGAGACCCAGTACTTC. It codes for CSARGGGRALETQYF.

The DNA of the CDR3 is TGTGCCAGCAGCTTAACAGGGAGACAAAATGAGCAGTTCTTC. It translates to CASSLTGRQNEQFF. J is TRBJ2-1 and V is TRBV7-3, with D perhaps TRBD2 (5 bases). V shed 0 bases and J shed 7 bases, with 10 bases lying between them. CDR1 SGHTA and CDR2 FQGTGA come from the germline V gene. This CDR3 is built from 14 residues.

Ten or more counts support this clonotype. The CDR3 DNA reads TGTGCCAGCAGTTTAGAGGGGGGGCACCTTGAGCAGTTCTTC. Residues: CASSLEGGHLEQFF. This chain uses TRBV12-3 or TRBV12-4 with TRBJ2-1, with D possibly matching TRBD2 (7 bases). V dropped 1 base and J dropped 9 bases, with 13 bases sitting between them. CDR3 length equals 14 residues.

In regard to this clonotype: Germline is not matched at one junction end, which may reflect a read error. V usage is TRBV12-3 or TRBV12-4 and J usage is TRBJ1-4; D unclear. This CDR3 has 14 residues. CDR3 sequence: CASSFVGSNERLFF. CDR3 nucleotide sequence: TGTGCCAGCAGTTTTGTAGGGTCTAATGAAAGACTGTTTTTT.

The chain couples TRBV3-1 to TRBJ2-5; TRBD2 agrees at 9 bases. Unmatched junction bases numbered 6, after V lost 5 bases and J lost 5 bases. The V gene's germline CDR1 is LGHDT and CDR2 YNNKEL (reference sequence). This CDR3 is 14 amino acids long. CDR3 protein: CASSSRTSDETQYF. DNA of the CDR3: TGTGCCAGCAGCTCTCGGACTAGCGACGAGACCCAGTACTTC.

The chain has TRBV7-2 and TRBJ2-7; TRBD2 is a possible D gene (6 bases). The CDR3 extends over 14 amino acids. The germline gives CDR1 SGHTA, CDR2 FQGNSA. V dropped 8 bases and J dropped 3 bases, with 17 bases sitting between them. The CDR3: CASLGAGEGYEQYF. The CDR3 DNA reads TGTGCCAGCTTAGGAGCGGGTGAGGGCTACGAGCAGTACTTC.

This clonotype was detected only a few times. The J gene is TRBJ1-5, the V gene TRBV7-8; the D gene is possibly TRBD1 (6 bases). CDR1 is SGHVS and CDR2 is FQNEAQ in the germline V gene. The V end lost 1 base, the J end lost 1 base, and 23 bases lay between the germline ends. This CDR3 is 20 amino acids long. For the CDR3, the DNA is TGTGCCAGCAGCTTAGGGTTCGACAGGTACCGCCTAGGGAGCAATCAGCCCCAGCATTTT. Its protein is CASSLGFDRYRLGSNQPQHF.

V usage is TRBV6-2 or TRBV6-3 and J usage is TRBJ1-1; TRBD1 aligns across 9 bases. From germline, CDR1 is MNHEY and CDR2 SVGEGT. The CDR3 covers 15 residues. J was trimmed by 4 bases and V by 5 bases; bases with no gene match: 8. The CDR3 protein is CASSHGTGLTTEAFF. The DNA for the CDR3 is TGTGCCAGCAGTCATGGGACAGGGTTGACCACTGAAGCTTTCTTT.

This clonotype was detected a few times. The chain joins TRBV7-9 to TRBJ1-2; D is unresolved. Trimming left V 7 bases short and J 3 bases short, with 15 bases between. This CDR3 comprises 14 residues. Germline loops: CDR1 SEHNR, CDR2 FQNEAQ (reference sequence). The CDR3 protein is CASIANDAHYGYTF. CDR3 DNA sequence: TGTGCCAGCATTGCGAATGACGCTCACTATGGCTACACCTTC.

This clonotype came up a few times. J is TRBJ1-2 and V is TRBV3-1; perhaps TRBD1 as D (5 bases). V was pared by 0 bases and J by 3 bases, with 11 bases between. Germline V lookup: CDR1 LGHDT, CDR2 YNNKEL (reference sequence). The CDR3 covers 15 residues. The CDR3 DNA follows: TGTGCCAGCAGCCAAGAGAGGGGTTTGGACTATGGCTACACCTTC. Its translation: CASSQERGLDYGYTF. The complete variable domain, with remaining parts taken from reference TRBV3-1 and TRBJ1-2, reads DTAVSQTPKYLVTQMGNDKSIKCEQNLGHDTMYWYKQDSKKFLKIMFSYNNKELIINETVPNRFSPKSPDKAHLNLHINSLELGDSAVYFCASSQERGLDYGYTFGSGTRLTVV.

In its sample, this clonotype was seen a few times. The chain is built from TRBV28 and TRBJ2-7; D possibly corresponds to TRBD2 (5 bases). The ends were cut back, 2 bases at V and 7 bases at J, with 15 bases in the middle. The CDR3 covers 14 residues. Germline V gene sequence: CDR1 MDHEN, CDR2 SYDVKM. The CDR3 coding sequence is TGTGCCAGCAGTTTACAAGGGAGACGGGATGAGCAGTACTTC. This sequence encodes CASSLQGRRDEQYF.

This clonotype was detected ten times or more. This chain connects TRBV4-2 to TRBJ1-1; D call uncertain. V was shortened by 0 bases and J by 6 bases, with 11 bases between the two germline ends. The CDR3 consists of 14 residues. Germline lookup yields CDR1 LGHNA and CDR2 YNFKEQ. CDR3 in DNA: TGTGCCAGCAGCCAAGATTTGCGGGCCTCTGAAGCTTTCTTT. Translation: CASSQDLRASEAFF.

This clonotype was seen ten or more times. The genes are TRBV12-5 and TRBJ2-1, with D tentatively TRBD2 (5 bases). This CDR3 contains 14 residues. V lost 3 bases and J lost 5, with 11 bases in between. CDR1 is LGHNT, CDR2 FRNRAP, per germline. CDR3 protein: CASGLGGPNNEQFF. Written as DNA, the CDR3 is TGTGCTAGTGGTTTAGGCGGGCCGAACAATGAGCAGTTCTTC. The entire variable domain, with the rest obtained from reference TRBV12-5 and TRBJ2-1, is as follows: DARVTQTPRHKVTEMGQEVTMRCQPILGHNTVFWYRQTMMQGLELLAYFRNRAPLDDSGMPKDRFSAEMPDATLATLKIQPSEPRDSAVYFCASGLGGPNNEQFFGPGTRLTVL.

This rearrangement joins TRBV10-3 to TRBJ2-5; D gene unclear. The CDR3 has 16 residues. Trimming pared 4 bases from V and 5 bases from J, leaving 20 bases between. Germline CDR1 and CDR2: ENHRY and SYGVKD. CDR3 sequence: CAISVRGATSGETQYF. The DNA of the CDR3 is TGTGCCATCAGTGTCCGCGGAGCTACCTCCGGGGAGACCCAGTACTTC.

In its sample, this clonotype was seen a few times. J is TRBJ2-2 and V is TRBV11-3; no definite D call. CDR3 length: 15 amino acids. The germline CDR1 and CDR2 sequences are SGHNT and YENEEA. Trimming cost V 2 bases and J 6 bases, with 13 bases left between them. CDR3 residues: CASSLRQSLAGELFF. CDR3 nucleotides: TGTGCCAGCAGCTTAAGGCAGTCTCTCGCCGGGGAGCTGTTTTTT.